These T cell receptor beta chains were read from a single sample in a study of immune evolution from preneoplasia to lung adenocarcinoma. Assay used: immunoSEQ multiplex PCR; TCRdb lists only in-frame clones, some missing. The sample includes 12,000 to 15,000 clones, around 84% of them seen just once. The source material was FFPE minimally invasive lung adenocarcinoma tissue. Receptor source: a person aged 60-80 years with lung adenocarcinoma. Each CDR3 is given with its conserved first and last residue. A D gene is named only where the DNA matches it firmly. The size entry is marked missing in some rows and otherwise reads once, few, many or a size class.

V	D	J	size	DNA	CDR3
TRBV4-1	TRBD1	TRBJ1-1	once	TGCGCCAGCAGCCAGGTACAGGGGAGGTACACTGAAGCTTTCTTT	CASSQVQGRYTEAFF
TRBV14	TRBD2	TRBJ2-1	.	TGTGCCAGCAGCCCTCGACTAGCGGGAGTCTCCTACAATGAGCAGTTCTTC	CASSPRLAGVSYNEQFF
TRBV28	.	TRBJ1-1	.	TGTGCCAGCAGGAGACAGGCCTCCGAAGCTTTCTTT	CASRRQASEAFF
TRBV5-4	TRBD2	TRBJ2-7	.	TGTGCCAGCAGCACGGGCGGGGGAGGAGAGGCCTACGAGCAGTACTTC	CASSTGGGGEAYEQYF
TRBV5-6	TRBD2	TRBJ2-7	few	TGTGCCAGCAGCCCGCAACCAACTAGCGCAGCCTACGAGCAGTACTTC	CASSPQPTSAAYEQYF
TRBV7-2	.	TRBJ1-2	.	TGTGCCAGCAGCTTATTTGTAGACACCCTTGGAGACTATGGCTACACCTTC	CASSLFVDTLGDYGYTF
TRBV6-6	.	TRBJ2-6	.	TGTGCCAGCAGAGAATTCTCTGGGGCCAACGTCCTGACTTTC	CASREFSGANVLTF
TRBV6-5	TRBD1	TRBJ1-2	.	TGTGCCAGCGGAAAGTGGACAGGGCTAGGCTACACCTTC	CASGKWTGLGYTF
TRBV7-6	.	TRBJ2-5	.	TGTGCCAGCAGCTTACGTCCGGGTTGGGAGACCCAGTACTTC	CASSLRPGWETQYF
TRBV7-8	TRBD2	TRBJ2-1	.	TGTGCCAGCAGCCCCCGGACTAGGAGCTCCTACAATGAGCAGTTCTTC	CASSPRTRSSYNEQFF
TRBV6-1	.	TRBJ1-2	.	TGTGCCAGCAGTGAAAACAGGGCAGTAGACTATGGCTACACCTTC	CASSENRAVDYGYTF
TRBV27	.	TRBJ1-2	once	TGTGCCAGCACTTCGGGGGACACCCCAGGCAATGGCTACACCTTC	CASTSGDTPGNGYTF
TRBV28	.	TRBJ1-2	.	TGTGCCAGCAGTTTTGACAGGATCTATGGCTACACCTTC	CASSFDRIYGYTF
TRBV12-5	TRBD2	TRBJ2-7	.	TGTGCTAGTGGTAAAGCGGGGTCCGGGTACGAGCAGTACTTC	CASGKAGSGYEQYF
TRBV11-2	.	TRBJ2-5	.	TGTGCCAGCAGCGTGAACGTCGGTGGGTCTTACGTCCGAGAGACCCAGTACTTC	CASSVNVGGSYVRETQYF
TRBV7-2	TRBD2	TRBJ2-5	.	TGTGCCAGCAGCTTAGTGGTGGGGAGGGCCCAGTACTTC	CASSLVVGRAQYF
TRBV7-2	.	TRBJ1-2	.	TGTGCCAGCAGCCATTATTCAGGGGAAGATGGCTACACCTTC	CASSHYSGEDGYTF
TRBV6-5	.	TRBJ2-1	.	TGTGCCAGCAGTTACCAGTTTAGCTCCTACAATGAGCAGTTCTTC	CASSYQFSSYNEQFF
TRBV11-3	.	TRBJ2-2	.	TGTGCCAGCAGCTCGGCTGGGGCGGCCACCGGGGAGCTGTTTTTT	CASSSAGAATGELFF
TRBV6-5	.	TRBJ1-1	few	TGTGCCAGCAGTTACTCGCCAGTCTATAACACTGAAGCTTTCTTT	CASSYSPVYNTEAFF
TRBV5-4	TRBD1	TRBJ1-2	.	TGTGCCAGCAGCCCGGACAGGGGGAACTATGGCTACACCTTC	CASSPDRGNYGYTF
TRBV30	TRBD1	TRBJ1-6	few	TGTGCCTTCAGACAGGACAGGGCTAATTCACCCCTCCACTTT	CAFRQDRANSPLHF
TRBV2	TRBD1	TRBJ2-1	.	TGTGCCAGCAGTGAAGAAGTACAGGGGGCAGGAAATGATGAGCAGTTCTTC	CASSEEVQGAGNDEQFF
TRBV28	TRBD1	TRBJ2-7	once	TGTGCCAGCAGTACCCCTAGACAGGGCTACGAGCAGTACTTC	CASSTPRQGYEQYF
TRBV2	TRBD1	TRBJ1-5	few	TGTGCCAGCGGAAGACAGGGATATCAGCCCCAGCATTTT	CASGRQGYQPQHF
TRBV2	.	TRBJ1-1	.	TGTGCCAATCTGGTCGACACTGAAGCTTTCTTT	CANLVDTEAFF
TRBV27	.	TRBJ2-3	.	TGTGCCAGCATTGTCAGAGATACGCAGTATTTT	CASIVRDTQYF
TRBV12-5	TRBD2	TRBJ2-5	.	TGTGCTAGTGGGTGGGGGGGAGAGACCCAGTACTTC	CASGWGGETQYF
TRBV6-5	.	TRBJ1-1	.	TGTGCCAGCAGTTACTCGAAGGGTACTGAAGCTTTCTTT	CASSYSKGTEAFF
TRBV19	TRBD2	TRBJ2-3	.	TGTGCCAGTAGTACCCAAGCGGGAGGGTCCCCAGATACGCAGTATTTT	CASSTQAGGSPDTQYF
TRBV11-2	TRBD2	TRBJ2-1	once	TGTGCCAGCAGCCGAGGGGATGCCGGGACTAGATACAATGAGCAGTTCTTC	CASSRGDAGTRYNEQFF
TRBV28	TRBD2	TRBJ2-2	once	TGTGCCAGCAGCCCGGGACTAGACATCGGGGAGCTGTTTTTT	CASSPGLDIGELFF
TRBV27	TRBD1	TRBJ2-7	few	TGTGCCAGCAGACGGACAGGGGGCTCCTACGAGCAGTACTTC	CASRRTGGSYEQYF
TRBV7-1	TRBD1	TRBJ2-1	.	TGTGCCAGCAGCTTAAGTTTAGGGGGCGACAGGGGCTATGAGCAGTTCTTC	CASSLSLGGDRGYEQFF
TRBV7-8	.	TRBJ1-4	.	TGTGCCAGCAGCTCAGCCCTCAGGGGAACTAATGAAAAACTGTTTTTT	CASSSALRGTNEKLFF